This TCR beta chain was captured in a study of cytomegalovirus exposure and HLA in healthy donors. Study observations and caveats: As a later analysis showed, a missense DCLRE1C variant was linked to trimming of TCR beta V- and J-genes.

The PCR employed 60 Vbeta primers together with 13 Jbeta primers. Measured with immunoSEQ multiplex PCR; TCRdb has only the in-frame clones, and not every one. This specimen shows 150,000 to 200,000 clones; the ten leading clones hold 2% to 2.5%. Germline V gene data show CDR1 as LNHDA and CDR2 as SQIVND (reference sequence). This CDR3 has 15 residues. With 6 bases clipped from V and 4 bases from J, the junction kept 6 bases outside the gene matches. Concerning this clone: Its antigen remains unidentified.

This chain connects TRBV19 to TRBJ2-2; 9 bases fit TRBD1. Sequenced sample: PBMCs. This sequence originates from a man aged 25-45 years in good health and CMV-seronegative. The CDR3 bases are TGTGCCAGTAGGGACAGGGGATTGGGCACCGGGGAGCTGTTTTTT. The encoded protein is CASRDRGLGTGELFF.